This TCR beta chain is from a study of blood T cell repertoires in COVID-19. Study as a whole: COVID-19 samples collected from the United States, Italy and Spain covered acute and convalescent phases.

Per germline, CDR1 SGDLS and CDR2 YYNGEE. Trimming left V 1 base short and J 0 bases short, with 7 bases between. The CDR3 consists of 14 residues. How the authors handled the data: Amplified reference gene primers provided the basis for estimating nucleated cell counts. Data came from immunoSEQ multiplex PCR; TCRdb stores just in-frame clones and leaves some out. The V and J calls and clone size are taken from that table; D and trimming were inferred from the DNA. The sample comprises around 25,000 clones, 88% of which are singletons, and about 8% rests with the top ten. The rearrangement links TRBV9 to TRBJ1-2; TRBD1 is a possible D gene (6 bases). The sequencing sample was made of peripheral blood. This receptor was identified in a woman between 50 and 59 years old with active COVID-19. The CDR3 sequence is CASSVQGTNYGYTF. The CDR3 region has the DNA TGTGCCAGCAGCGTACAGGGGACTAACTATGGCTACACCTTC.